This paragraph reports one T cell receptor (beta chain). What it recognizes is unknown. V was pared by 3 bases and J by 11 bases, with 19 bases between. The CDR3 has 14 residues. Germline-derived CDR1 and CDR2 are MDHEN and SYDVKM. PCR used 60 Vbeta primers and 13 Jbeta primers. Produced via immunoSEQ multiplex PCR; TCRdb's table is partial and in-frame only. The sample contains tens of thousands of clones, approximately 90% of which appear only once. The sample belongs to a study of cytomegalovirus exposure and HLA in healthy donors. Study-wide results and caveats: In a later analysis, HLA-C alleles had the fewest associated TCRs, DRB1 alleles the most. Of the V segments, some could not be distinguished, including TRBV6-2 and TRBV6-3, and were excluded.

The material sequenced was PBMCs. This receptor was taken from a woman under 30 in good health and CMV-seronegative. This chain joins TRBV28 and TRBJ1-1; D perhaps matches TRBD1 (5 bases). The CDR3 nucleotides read TGTGCCAGCAGTTTTTCGGGACTGCTTGGGAGGGCTTTCTTT. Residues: CASSFSGLLGRAFF.